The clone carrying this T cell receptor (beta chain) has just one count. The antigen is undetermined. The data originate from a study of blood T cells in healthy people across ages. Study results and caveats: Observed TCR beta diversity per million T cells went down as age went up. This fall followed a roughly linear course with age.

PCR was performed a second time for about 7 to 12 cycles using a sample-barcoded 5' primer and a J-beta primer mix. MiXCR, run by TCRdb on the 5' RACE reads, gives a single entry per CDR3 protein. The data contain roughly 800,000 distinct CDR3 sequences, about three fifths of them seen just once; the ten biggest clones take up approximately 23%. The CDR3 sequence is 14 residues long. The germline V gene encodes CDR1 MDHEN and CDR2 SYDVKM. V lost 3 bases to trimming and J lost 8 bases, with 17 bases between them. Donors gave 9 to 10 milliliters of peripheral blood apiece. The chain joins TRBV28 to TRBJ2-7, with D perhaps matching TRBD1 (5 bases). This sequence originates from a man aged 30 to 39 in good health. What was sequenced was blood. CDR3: CASSFAASMDKQYF. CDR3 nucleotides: TGTGCCAGCAGTTTTGCGGCCTCAATGGACAAGCAGTACTTC.